This T cell receptor beta chain is from a study of glioma-infiltrating T cells. TCR alpha and beta CDR3 regions were amplified from RNA using iRepertoire nested multiplex PCR. TCRdb re-derived calls from the multiplex PCR reads in MiXCR, one entry per CDR3 protein. Of tens of thousands of distinct CDR3 sequences listed, about 25% are singletons. The J segment lost 5 bases and the V segment lost 4 bases, leaving 5 bases of the junction unmatched. The CDR3 runs 14 residues. Germline values: CDR1 MNHEY, CDR2 SVGEGT. The clonotype comes from a human donor with low-grade glioma or glioblastoma, undergoing nonglioma brain surgery, or in good health (not recorded which). The rearrangement joins TRBV6-2 or TRBV6-3 to TRBJ2-3; TRBD1 matches at 8 bases. The source material was glioma tissue, nonneoplastic brain tissue, or PBMCs (not recorded which). The CDR3 coding sequence is TGTGCCAGCAGTTCGGCGACAGGGGTAGATACGCAGTATTTT. It codes for CASSSATGVDTQYF.